These 20 T cell receptor beta chains came from one sample sequenced in a study of blood T cell repertoires in COVID-19. Sequencing was performed with immunoSEQ multiplex PCR; in TCRdb, only in-frame clones are kept and a portion is missing. The data show about 74,000 clones, approximately 86% seen once. Sequenced material: peripheral blood. All receptors come from an elderly woman with active or convalescent COVID-19.

The CDR3 reads CASSYRRTNSGNTIYF. CDR3 DNA: TGTGCCAGCAGTTACAGACGAACTAACTCTGGAAACACCATATATTTT. The V and J genes are TRBV6-5 and TRBJ1-3; D not resolved. The CDR3 is 16 residues long. Germline V lookup: CDR1 MNHEY, CDR2 SVGAGI. Trimming stripped 2 bases from V and 0 bases from J, with 11 bases between.

The rearrangement uses TRBV3-1 (or the pseudogene TRBV3-2) and TRBJ2-1, with 13 nucleotides matching TRBD2. Germline V gene sequence: CDR1 LGHDT, CDR2 YNNKEL (reference sequence). The CDR3 loop spans 15 amino acids. V lost 3 bases and J lost 6; bases outside the gene matches: 2. This CDR3 is CASSQTSGRSNEQFF. The CDR3 bases are TGTGCCAGCAGCCAGACTAGCGGGAGGTCCAATGAGCAGTTCTTC.

The rearrangement uses TRBV25-1 and TRBJ1-1, with D possibly matching TRBD1 (6 bases). CDR3 length equals 12 residues. From germline, CDR1 is MGHDK and CDR2 SYGVNS. The CDR3 region has the DNA TGTTCCCTCCCGGGGGGCGCGACTGAAGCTTTCTTT. It is translated as CSLPGGATEAFF.

The CDR3 loop reads CSVEGQGVHEQYF. For the CDR3, the DNA is TGCAGCGTTGAGGGTCAGGGCGTCCACGAGCAGTACTTC. The chain links TRBV29-1 to TRBJ2-7, with D perhaps matching TRBD1 (5 bases). Trimming removed 3 bases at V and 5 bases at J, with 14 bases between. The CDR3 consists of 13 residues. Germline CDR1 and CDR2: SQVTM and ANQGSEA.

This rearrangement joins TRBV5-1 to TRBJ1-2, with 8 nucleotides matching TRBD1. V shed 3 bases and J 5 bases; nucleotides not matched to a gene: 9. CDR3 length equals 15 residues. Germline CDR1 is SGHRS and CDR2 is YFSETQ. The CDR3: CASSWGQGARYGYTF. The CDR3 DNA reads as TGCGCCAGCAGCTGGGGCCAGGGGGCAAGGTATGGCTACACCTTC. The complete variable domain, with remaining parts taken from reference TRBV5-1 and TRBJ1-2, reads KAGVTQTPRYLIKTRGQQVTLSCSPISGHRSVSWYQQTPGQGLQFLFEYFSETQRNKGNFPGRFSGRQFSNSRSEMNVSTLELGDSALYLCASSWGQGARYGYTFGSGTRLTVV.

The rearrangement uses TRBV5-1 and TRBJ1-4, with D tentatively TRBD1 (5 bases). The CDR3 contains 15 residues. With 0 bases removed from V and 7 bases from J, the gap between germline ends came to 13 bases. Germline loops: CDR1 SGHRS, CDR2 YFSETQ. CDR3 loop: CASSLEGTEGEKLFF. The CDR3 DNA sequence: TGCGCCAGCAGCTTGGAGGGGACTGAGGGTGAAAAACTGTTTTTT.

The chain carries TRBV27 and TRBJ1-6; 9 bases map to TRBD1. This CDR3 has 19 amino acids. Germline V gene sequence: CDR1 MNHEY, CDR2 SMNVEV (reference sequence). Trimming removed 0 bases from V and 0 bases from J; junction bases left unmatched: 6. The CDR3 bases are TGTGCCAGCAGTTTATCGGGACAGGGAACCCTCTCCTATAATTCACCCCTCCACTTT. Its translation is CASSLSGQGTLSYNSPLHF.

The rearrangement links TRBV7-9 to TRBJ2-3, with 15 bases matching TRBD2. The V segment lost 4 bases and the J segment 2 bases; nucleotides outside the gene matches: 4. In germline, CDR1 is SEHNR, CDR2 FQNEAQ (reference sequence). The CDR3 consists of 17 residues. The CDR3: CASSSGLAGGYTDTQYF. In nucleotides, the CDR3 is TGTGCCAGCAGCTCCGGACTAGCGGGGGGGTACACAGATACGCAGTATTTT.

The genes are TRBV9 and TRBJ2-3; tentative D call: TRBD1 (5 bases). Germline V CDR1 and CDR2: SGDLS, YYNGEE. The V end lost 0 bases, the J end lost 4 bases, and 9 bases lay between the germline ends. The length of the CDR3 is 14 residues. CDR3 sequence reads: CASSVAPGPDTQYF. In DNA, the CDR3 is TGTGCCAGCAGCGTAGCTCCAGGGCCAGATACGCAGTATTTT.

The CDR3 spells CASSKTGYNSPLHF. Written as DNA, the CDR3 is TGTGCCAGCTCGAAGACAGGCTATAATTCACCCCTCCACTTT. The V gene is TRBV6-5, the J gene TRBJ1-6; perhaps TRBD1 as D (6 bases). This CDR3 contains 14 residues. The germline V gene encodes CDR1 MNHEY and CDR2 SVGAGI. Trimming shortened V by 8 bases and J by 3 bases, and 11 bases separated the two germline ends.

The chain carries TRBV4-2 and TRBJ1-1; D call uncertain. V lost 0 bases and J lost 2, with 10 bases in between. The germline V gene encodes CDR1 LGHNA and CDR2 YNFKEQ. This CDR3 spans 15 amino acids. The CDR3 protein is CASSQEGSLNTEAFF. CDR3 nucleotide sequence: TGTGCCAGCAGCCAAGAGGGCAGCCTAAACACTGAAGCTTTCTTT.

This chain uses TRBV5-1 with TRBJ1-1, with 8 nucleotides matching TRBD1. After removal of 3 bases from V and 3 bases from J, the junction contained 13 bases not matched to a gene. The CDR3 contains 17 residues. The germline V gene encodes CDR1 SGHRS and CDR2 YFSETQ. CDR3 protein: CASSWGSRTGPHTEAFF. As DNA, the CDR3 is TGCGCCAGCAGCTGGGGGTCTAGGACAGGGCCACACACTGAAGCTTTCTTT.

This chain joins TRBV5-1 and TRBJ2-1; perhaps TRBD2 as D (6 bases). V gave up 0 bases and J gave up 2 bases, with 9 bases separating them. Germline V lookup: CDR1 SGHRS, CDR2 YFSETQ. The CDR3 extends over 15 amino acids. CDR3 DNA sequence: TGCGCCAGCAGCTTGGGGGGACTTACCTACAATGAGCAGTTCTTC. Its translation: CASSLGGLTYNEQFF.

This chain connects TRBV11-3 to TRBJ2-7, with 10 bases matching TRBD1. V lost 5 bases and J lost 0; bases outside the gene matches: 7. The germline V gene encodes CDR1 SGHNT and CDR2 YENEEA. This CDR3 region has 16 residues. In nucleotides, the CDR3 is TGTGCCAGCAGCGTACGACAGGGGGCGAGCTCCTACGAGCAGTACTTC. Translation: CASSVRQGASSYEQYF.

V is TRBV10-3 and J is TRBJ2-2; 16 bases match TRBD2. CDR1 is ENHRY and CDR2 is SYGVKD in the germline V gene. Unmatched junction bases numbered 13, after V lost 5 bases and J lost 4 bases. This CDR3 has 20 residues. The CDR3 region is CAISPPIGTSGRVATGELFF. CDR3 DNA: TGTGCCATCAGTCCTCCCATTGGGACTAGCGGGAGGGTTGCCACCGGGGAGCTGTTTTTT.

The rearrangement links TRBV18 to TRBJ1-3; D gene ambiguous. This CDR3 contains 16 residues. Per the germline V gene, CDR1 is KGHSH and CDR2 is LQKENI. The V end was cut by 1 base, the J end by 4 bases, with 14 bases between. CDR3 coding DNA: TGTGCCAGCTCACCACAGGTTTTCCCACAGGGAAACACCATATATTTT. It codes for CASSPQVFPQGNTIYF.

The chain recombines TRBV6-5 with TRBJ2-1, with TRBD1 as a possible D gene (5 bases). The CDR3 is 15 amino acids. Trimming removed 0 bases from V and 3 bases from J, with 9 bases in between. Germline CDR1 and CDR2: MNHEY and SVGAGI. The CDR3 DNA reads as TGTGCCAGCAGTTACTCTGGGGCCAACTACAATGAGCAGTTCTTC. It translates to CASSYSGANYNEQFF.

J is TRBJ2-5 and V is TRBV4-1; 7 bases fit TRBD2. Per germline, CDR1 MGHRA and CDR2 YSYEKL. This CDR3 region has 18 residues. The trim removed 1 base at V and 2 bases at J, leaving 13 bases unmatched. CDR3 region: CASSQAPPRGGVQETQYF. DNA for the CDR3: TGCGCCAGCAGCCAAGCCCCCCCTAGGGGAGGGGTTCAAGAGACCCAGTACTTC.

The chain joins TRBV5-1 to TRBJ2-1; 14 bases fit TRBD2. Germline V gene sequence: CDR1 SGHRS, CDR2 YFSETQ. The CDR3 runs 17 residues. J was trimmed by 5 bases and V by 0 bases; bases with no gene match: 4. DNA of the CDR3: TGCGCCAGCAGCTTGGAAAGGGGACTAGCGGGAGACAATGAGCAGTTCTTC. Translated, it gives CASSLERGLAGDNEQFF.

The rearrangement joins TRBV4-1 to TRBJ2-5; D perhaps matches TRBD2 (5 bases). Germline loops: CDR1 MGHRA, CDR2 YSYEKL. This CDR3 is built from 16 residues. Trimming shortened V by 0 bases and J by 2 bases, and 13 bases separated the two germline ends. CDR3 region: CASSQDGSSPQETQYF. Here the CDR3 DNA reads TGCGCCAGCAGCCAAGATGGGTCTAGCCCTCAAGAGACCCAGTACTTC.